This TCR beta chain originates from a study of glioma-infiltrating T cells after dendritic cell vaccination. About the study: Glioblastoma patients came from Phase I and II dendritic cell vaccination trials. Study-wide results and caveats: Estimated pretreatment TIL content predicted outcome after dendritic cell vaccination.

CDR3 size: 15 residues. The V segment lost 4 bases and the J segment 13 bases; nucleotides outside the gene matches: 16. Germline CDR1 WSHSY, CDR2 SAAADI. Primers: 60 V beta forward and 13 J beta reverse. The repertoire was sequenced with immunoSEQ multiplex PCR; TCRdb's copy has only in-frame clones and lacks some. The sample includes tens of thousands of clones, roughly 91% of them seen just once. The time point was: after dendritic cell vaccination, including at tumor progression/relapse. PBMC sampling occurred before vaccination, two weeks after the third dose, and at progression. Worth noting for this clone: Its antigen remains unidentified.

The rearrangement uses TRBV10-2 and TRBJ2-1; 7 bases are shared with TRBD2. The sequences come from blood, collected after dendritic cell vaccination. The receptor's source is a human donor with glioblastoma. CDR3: CASSATRGRESAQFF. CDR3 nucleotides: TGCGCCAGCAGTGCAACCCGGGGGAGGGAGTCAGCCCAGTTCTTC.